The present entry profiles one T cell receptor beta chain with its context. The antigen is unknown. This sample is part of a study of T cells in localized non-small cell lung cancer. Per germline, CDR1 SGHRS and CDR2 YFSETQ. V was shortened by 0 bases and J by 3 bases, with 4 bases between the two germline ends. The CDR3 loop spans 12 amino acids. Repertoires were generated with immunoSEQ multiplex PCR, while TCRdb's copy carries only in-frame clones and drops some. This table has 45,000 to 55,000 clones, roughly 88% appearing once. Overall study results and limits: With higher T cell density in blood came longer overall survival. Adjacent lung held a median 57 of the top 100 tumor clones. Adjacent uninvolved lung had the highest clonality, suggesting focused antigen responses.

The starting material was peripheral blood, obtained before any cancer treatment. The clonotype comes from a male donor older than 55 with stage III squamous cell lung carcinoma. The chain links TRBV5-1 to TRBJ2-7, with D uncertain. CDR3 sequence reads: CASSLDIYEQYF. The DNA of the CDR3 is TGCGCCAGCAGCTTGGATATCTACGAGCAGTACTTC.